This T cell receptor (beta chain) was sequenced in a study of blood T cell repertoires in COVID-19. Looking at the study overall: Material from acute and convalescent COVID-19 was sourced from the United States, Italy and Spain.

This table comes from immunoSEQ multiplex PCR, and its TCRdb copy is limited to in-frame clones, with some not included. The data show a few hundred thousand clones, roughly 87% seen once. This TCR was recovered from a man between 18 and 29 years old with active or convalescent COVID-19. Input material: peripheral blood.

The CDR3 region is CASSRDSIYEQYF. The CDR3 DNA reads TGTGCCAGTAGTCGGGACAGTATCTACGAGCAGTACTTC. V and J are TRBV19 and TRBJ2-7; TRBD1 agrees at 7 bases. V lost 5 bases to trimming and J lost 3 bases; unmatched junction nucleotides: 4. The V gene's germline CDR1 is LNHDA and CDR2 SQIVND (reference sequence). This CDR3 is built from 13 residues.